This T cell receptor (beta chain) comes out of a study of spatial heterogeneity in lung cancer. Study overall: More than 8.5 raw reads, on average, carried each unique TCR and UMI combination.

As for time point: sample taken at primary tumor resection. Sequencing of whole RNA from tumor, nontumor lung or frozen PBMC involved no sorting. The donor group consisted of roughly 70 patients who had untreated, early-stage non-small cell lung cancer. TCR cDNA molecules each carried a unique molecular identifier. From the 5' RACE reads, TCRdb called clonotypes with MiXCR, one entry per CDR3 protein. The repertoire holds about 11,000 distinct CDR3 sequences, with 3.5% to 5% as singletons. This clonotype was recorded at least ten times. With 2 bases clipped from V and 6 bases from J, the junction kept 6 bases outside the gene matches. This CDR3 spans 15 amino acids. The germline CDR1 and CDR2 sequences are SGHAT and FQNNGV.

The TCR comes from a male donor with early-stage non-small cell lung cancer. V is TRBV11-2 and J is TRBJ2-3; 9 bases align to TRBD2. The material was normal lung tissue next to the tumor, obtained at surgery. In DNA, the CDR3 is TGTGCCAGCAGCTTAAAAGCGGGAGGTTACGATACGCAGTATTTT. Amino acids: CASSLKAGGYDTQYF.